The T cell receptor (beta chain) described here comes from a study of T cell clones after liver transplantation. Study as a whole: A pre-transplant mixed lymphocyte reaction with TCRbeta sequencing defined graft-donor-reactive clones followed in post-transplant blood. Three of eight recipients were HCV-positive; others had non-autoimmune, non-viral indications. Study-level points and caveats: Graft donor-reactive T cells may have migrated into the graft rather than being deleted.

On this clone: Antigen unknown.

V gave up 5 bases and J gave up 5 bases, with 12 bases separating them. Germline CDR1 LNHDA, CDR2 SQIVND (reference sequence). The CDR3 has 13 residues. Repertoires were generated with immunoSEQ multiplex PCR, while TCRdb's copy carries only in-frame clones and drops some. The sample consists of over 90,000 clones, 84% of them appearing once. The clonotype originates from a human patient who received a liver transplant. Some T cells may arise from the graft donor. Sequenced here: CD4+ T cells from blood, sampled around 44 months after liver transplant. The gene calls are TRBV19 and TRBJ2-5; D call uncertain. CDR3 DNA sequence: TGTGCCAGTAGTCGGGTCTTGCGGGAGACCCAGTACTTC. This codes for CASSRVLRETQYF.